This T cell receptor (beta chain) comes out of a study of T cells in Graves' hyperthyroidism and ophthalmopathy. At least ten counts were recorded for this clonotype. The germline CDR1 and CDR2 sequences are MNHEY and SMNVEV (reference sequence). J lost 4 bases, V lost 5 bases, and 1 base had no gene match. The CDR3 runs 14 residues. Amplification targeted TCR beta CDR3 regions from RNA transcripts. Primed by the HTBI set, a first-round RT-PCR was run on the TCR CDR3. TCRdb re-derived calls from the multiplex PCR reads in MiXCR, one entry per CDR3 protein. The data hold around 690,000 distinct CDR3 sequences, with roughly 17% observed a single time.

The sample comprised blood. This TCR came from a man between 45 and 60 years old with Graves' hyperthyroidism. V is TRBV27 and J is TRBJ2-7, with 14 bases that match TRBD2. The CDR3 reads CASSRTSGRYEQYF. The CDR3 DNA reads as TGTGCCAGCAGTAGGACTAGCGGGAGGTACGAGCAGTACTTC.